These T cell receptor beta chains were read from a single sample in a study of shared clonotypes between healthy human individuals. TCRdb's table, derived via immunoSEQ multiplex PCR, lists solely in-frame clones and lacks some. The profile shows hundreds of thousands of clones, 92% of them singletons. Sample: naive CD8+ T cells sorted from blood. These receptor sequences come from a young man in good health. The CDR3 runs from the conserved cysteine through the conserved F or W. A D gene is named only where the DNA matches it firmly. Size values are once, few and many counts, or a class for expanded clones, and some rows have none.

V,D,J,size,CDR3,DNA
TRBV7-9,.,TRBJ1-1,.,CASSLVDGDITEAFF,TGTGCCAGCAGCTTAGTGGACGGGGACATCACTGAAGCTTTCTTT
TRBV21-1,.,TRBJ2-2,.,CASSKDRGTGELFF,TGTGCCAGCAGCAAAGACAGGGGCACCGGGGAGCTGTTTTTT
TRBV4-1,.,TRBJ2-7,.,CASSQFRDGYYEQYF,TGCGCCAGCAGCCAATTCCGGGACGGGTACTACGAGCAGTACTTC
TRBV4-1,TRBD1,TRBJ2-5,.,CASSDRTGKETQYF,TGCGCCAGCAGCGATAGGACAGGGAAGGAGACCCAGTACTTC
TRBV19,TRBD2,TRBJ2-2,.,CASSVSSGRYVGSGELFF,TGTGCCAGTAGTGTATCTAGCGGGAGATATGTTGGAAGCGGGGAGCTGTTTTTT
TRBV6-1,.,TRBJ1-5,.,CASSEAVEDGNQPQHF,TGTGCCAGCAGTGAAGCGGTCGAGGACGGTAATCAGCCCCAGCATTTT
TRBV6-6,.,TRBJ2-7,.,CASSYTGTPYEQYF,TGTGCCAGCAGTTACACTGGGACTCCCTACGAGCAGTACTTC
TRBV27,.,TRBJ2-1,.,CASSPAGVHEQFF,TGTGCCAGCAGCCCGGCTGGGGTTCATGAGCAGTTCTTC
TRBV5-1,.,TRBJ1-5,.,CASSLEGRVLQPQHF,TGCGCCAGCAGCTTGGAAGGACGGGTCCTTCAGCCCCAGCATTTT
TRBV7-9,.,TRBJ2-7,.,CASSSRSSYEQYF,TGTGCCAGCAGCAGTCGGTCCTCCTACGAGCAGTACTTC
TRBV28,.,TRBJ2-3,.,CASSPTGTKSTDTQYF,TGTGCCAGCAGCCCTACAGGGACAAAAAGCACAGATACGCAGTATTTT
TRBV29-1,.,TRBJ2-3,.,CSVGGAGTTDTQYF,TGCAGCGTTGGGGGGGCGGGAACCACAGATACGCAGTATTTT
TRBV2,.,TRBJ1-3,once,CASSETKSGNTIYF,TGTGCCAGCAGTGAAACGAAATCTGGAAACACCATATATTTT
TRBV7-9,.,TRBJ2-7,.,CASSPHPYEQYF,TGTGCCAGCAGCCCTCACCCCTACGAGCAGTACTTC
TRBV6-6,.,TRBJ2-7,.,CASSYSGHWYEQYF,TGTGCCAGCAGTTATAGTGGGCATTGGTACGAGCAGTACTTC
TRBV7-6,.,TRBJ2-1,.,CASSLEGVQGVNNEQFF,TGTGCCAGCAGCTTAGAGGGAGTACAGGGTGTAAACAATGAGCAGTTCTTC
TRBV2,.,TRBJ2-6,.,CASGPTASGANVLTF,TGTGCCAGCGGACCGACAGCCTCTGGGGCCAACGTCCTGACTTTC
TRBV7-9,TRBD1,TRBJ2-7,.,CASSLPFQGANEQYF,TGTGCCAGCAGCTTACCGTTCCAGGGGGCGAACGAGCAGTACTTC
TRBV18,.,TRBJ1-2,.,CASSPPWQGPQANYGYTF,TGTGCCAGCTCACCACCCTGGCAGGGGCCGCAGGCGAACTATGGCTACACCTTC
TRBV12-5,TRBD1,TRBJ2-7,.,CASAGEGTGDHEQYF,TGTGCTAGTGCTGGGGAGGGGACAGGGGACCACGAGCAGTACTTC
TRBV28,.,TRBJ2-1,.,CASSLHRRVSYNEQFF,TGTGCCAGCAGCTTACACCGGAGGGTCTCCTACAATGAGCAGTTCTTC
TRBV28,TRBD1,TRBJ1-4,.,CASSPRQGVLEKLFF,TGTGCCAGCAGTCCGCGACAGGGCGTCCTTGAAAAACTGTTTTTT